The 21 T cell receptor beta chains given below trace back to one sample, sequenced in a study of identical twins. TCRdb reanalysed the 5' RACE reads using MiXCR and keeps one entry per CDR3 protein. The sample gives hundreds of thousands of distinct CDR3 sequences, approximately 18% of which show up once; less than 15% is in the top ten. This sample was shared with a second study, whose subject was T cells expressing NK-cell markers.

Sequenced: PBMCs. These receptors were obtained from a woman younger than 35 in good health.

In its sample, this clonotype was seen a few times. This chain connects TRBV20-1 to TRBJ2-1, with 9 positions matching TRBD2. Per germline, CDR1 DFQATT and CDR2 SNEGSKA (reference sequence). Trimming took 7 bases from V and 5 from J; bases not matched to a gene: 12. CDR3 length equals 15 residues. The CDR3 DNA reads TGCAGTGTTCCTGGTGATAGCGGGGGTCACAATGAGCAGTTCTTC. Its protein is CSVPGDSGGHNEQFF.

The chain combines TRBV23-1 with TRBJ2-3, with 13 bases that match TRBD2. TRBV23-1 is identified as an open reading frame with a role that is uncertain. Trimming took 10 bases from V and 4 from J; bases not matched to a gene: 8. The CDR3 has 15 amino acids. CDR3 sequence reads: CATTDGLAGADTQYF. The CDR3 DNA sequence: TGCGCCACGACAGACGGACTAGCGGGGGCAGATACGCAGTATTTT.

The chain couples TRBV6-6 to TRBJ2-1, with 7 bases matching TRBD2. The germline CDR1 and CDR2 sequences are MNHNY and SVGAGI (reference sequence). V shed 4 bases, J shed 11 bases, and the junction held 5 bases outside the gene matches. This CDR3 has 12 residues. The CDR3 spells CASSWDYRKQFF. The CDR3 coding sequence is TGTGCCAGCAGTTGGGACTATAGGAAGCAGTTCTTC.

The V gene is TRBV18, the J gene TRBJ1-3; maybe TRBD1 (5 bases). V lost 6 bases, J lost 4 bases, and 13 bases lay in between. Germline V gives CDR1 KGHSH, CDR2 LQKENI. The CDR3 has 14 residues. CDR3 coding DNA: TGTGCCAGCTCGCCAGGGTTCGCAGGAAACACCATATATTTT. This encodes CASSPGFAGNTIYF.

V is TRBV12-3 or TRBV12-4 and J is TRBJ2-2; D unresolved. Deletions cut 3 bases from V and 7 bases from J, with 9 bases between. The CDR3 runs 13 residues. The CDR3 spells CASSLVGGGELFF. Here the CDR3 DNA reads TGTGCCAGCAGTTTGGTGGGCGGCGGGGAGCTGTTTTTT.

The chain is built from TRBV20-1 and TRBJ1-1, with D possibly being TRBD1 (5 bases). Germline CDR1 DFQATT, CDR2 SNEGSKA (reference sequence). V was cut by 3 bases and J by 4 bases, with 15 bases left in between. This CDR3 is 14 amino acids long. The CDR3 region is CSARDLTRGTEAFF. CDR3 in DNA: TGCAGTGCTAGGGACCTTACTAGGGGCACTGAAGCTTTCTTT.

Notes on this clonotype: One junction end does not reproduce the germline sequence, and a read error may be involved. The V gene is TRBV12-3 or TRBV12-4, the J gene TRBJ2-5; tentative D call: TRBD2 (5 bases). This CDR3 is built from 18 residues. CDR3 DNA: TGTGCCTGCAGTTTAGGAGTGACCCCTCACGGAGGCCAAGAGACCCAGTACTTC. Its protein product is CACSLGVTPHGGQETQYF.

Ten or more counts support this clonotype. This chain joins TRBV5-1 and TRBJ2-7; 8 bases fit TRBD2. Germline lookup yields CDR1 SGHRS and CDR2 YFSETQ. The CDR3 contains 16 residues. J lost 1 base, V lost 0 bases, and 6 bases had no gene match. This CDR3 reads CASSLAGSSGSYEQYF. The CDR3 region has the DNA TGCGCCAGCAGCTTGGCCGGATCTAGCGGGTCCTACGAGCAGTACTTC.

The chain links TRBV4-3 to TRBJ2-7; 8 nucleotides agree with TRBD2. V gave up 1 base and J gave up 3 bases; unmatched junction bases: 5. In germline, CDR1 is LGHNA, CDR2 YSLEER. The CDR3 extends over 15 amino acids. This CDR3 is CASSQVAGLGYEQYF. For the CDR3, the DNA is TGCGCCAGCAGCCAAGTAGCGGGATTGGGCTACGAGCAGTACTTC.

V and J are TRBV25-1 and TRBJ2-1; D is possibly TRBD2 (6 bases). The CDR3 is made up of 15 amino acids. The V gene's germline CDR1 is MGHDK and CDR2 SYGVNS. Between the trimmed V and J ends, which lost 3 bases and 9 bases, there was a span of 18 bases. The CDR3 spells CASSEGGGLGSEQFF. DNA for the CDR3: TGTGCCAGCAGTGAGGGTGGAGGGCTTGGAAGTGAGCAGTTCTTC.

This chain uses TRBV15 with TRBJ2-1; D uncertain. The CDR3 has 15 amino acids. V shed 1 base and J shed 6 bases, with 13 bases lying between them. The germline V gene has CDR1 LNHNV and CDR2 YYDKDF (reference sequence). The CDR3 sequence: CATSRGLLVGNEQFF. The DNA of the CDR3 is TGTGCCACCAGCAGAGGGTTGCTGGTCGGCAATGAGCAGTTCTTC.

The CDR3 here is CAWSSRGTYNEQFF. Written as DNA, the CDR3 is TGTGCCTGGAGTTCACGCGGGACTTATAATGAGCAGTTCTTC. J is TRBJ2-1 and V is TRBV30; D is perhaps TRBD2 (6 bases). Germline CDR1 reads GTSNPN; CDR2 reads SVGIG (reference sequence). There are 14 residues in the CDR3. V gave up 2 bases and J gave up 7 bases, with 15 bases separating them.

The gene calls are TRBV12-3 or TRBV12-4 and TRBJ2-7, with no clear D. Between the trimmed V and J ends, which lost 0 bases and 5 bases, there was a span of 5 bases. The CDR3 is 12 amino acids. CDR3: CASSLAPHEQYF. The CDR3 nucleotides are TGTGCCAGCAGTTTAGCCCCCCACGAGCAGTACTTC.

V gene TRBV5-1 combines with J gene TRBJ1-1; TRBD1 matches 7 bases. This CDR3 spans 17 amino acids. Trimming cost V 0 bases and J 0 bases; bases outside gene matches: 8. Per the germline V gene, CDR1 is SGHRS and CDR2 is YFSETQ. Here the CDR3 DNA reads TGCGCCAGCAGCTTGGCCAACAGGGGCCTCATGAACACTGAAGCTTTCTTT. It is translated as CASSLANRGLMNTEAFF. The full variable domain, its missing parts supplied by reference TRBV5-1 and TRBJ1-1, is KAGVTQTPRYLIKTRGQQVTLSCSPISGHRSVSWYQQTPGQGLQFLFEYFSETQRNKGNFPGRFSGRQFSNSRSEMNVSTLELGDSALYLCASSLANRGLMNTEAFFGQGTRLTVV.

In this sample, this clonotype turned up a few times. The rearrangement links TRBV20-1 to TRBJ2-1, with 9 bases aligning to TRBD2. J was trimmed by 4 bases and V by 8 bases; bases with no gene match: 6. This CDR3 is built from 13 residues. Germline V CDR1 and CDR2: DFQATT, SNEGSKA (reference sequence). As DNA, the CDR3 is TGCAGTTTGATGGCGGGGGGGTACAATGAGCAGTTCTTC. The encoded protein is CSLMAGGYNEQFF.

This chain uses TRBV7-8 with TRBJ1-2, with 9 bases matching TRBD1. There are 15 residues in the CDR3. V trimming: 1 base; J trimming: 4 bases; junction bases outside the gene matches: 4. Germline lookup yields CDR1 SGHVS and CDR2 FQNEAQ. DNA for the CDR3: TGTGCCAGCAGCTTAGGGGACAGGGAGGGCTATGGCTACACCTTC. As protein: CASSLGDREGYGYTF.

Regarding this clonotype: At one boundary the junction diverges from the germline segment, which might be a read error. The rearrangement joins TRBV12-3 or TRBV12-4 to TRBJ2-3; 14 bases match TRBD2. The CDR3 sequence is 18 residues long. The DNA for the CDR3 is TGTGCCTGCAGCCCTGGGACTAGCGGGAGTTCTAGCACAGATACGCAGTATTTT. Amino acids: CACSPGTSGSSSTDTQYF.

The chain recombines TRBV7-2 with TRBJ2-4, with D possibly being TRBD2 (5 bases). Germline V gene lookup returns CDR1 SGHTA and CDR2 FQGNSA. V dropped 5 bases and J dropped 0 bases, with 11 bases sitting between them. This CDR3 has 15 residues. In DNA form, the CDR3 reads TGTGCCAGCAGCCCCGCCGGGGTAGCCAAAAACATTCAGTACTTC. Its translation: CASSPAGVAKNIQYF.

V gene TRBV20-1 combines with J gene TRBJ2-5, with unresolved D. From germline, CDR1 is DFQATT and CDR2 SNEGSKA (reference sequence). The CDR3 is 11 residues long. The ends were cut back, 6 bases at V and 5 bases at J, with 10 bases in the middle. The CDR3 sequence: CSATDGETQYF. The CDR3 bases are TGCAGTGCAACGGACGGGGAGACCCAGTACTTC.

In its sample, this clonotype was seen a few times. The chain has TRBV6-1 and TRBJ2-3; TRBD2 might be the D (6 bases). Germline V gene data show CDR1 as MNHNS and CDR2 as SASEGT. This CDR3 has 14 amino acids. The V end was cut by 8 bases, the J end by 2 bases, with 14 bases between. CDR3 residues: CASLRDFLTDTQYF. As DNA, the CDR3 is TGTGCCAGCCTCCGGGACTTCCTCACAGATACGCAGTATTTT.

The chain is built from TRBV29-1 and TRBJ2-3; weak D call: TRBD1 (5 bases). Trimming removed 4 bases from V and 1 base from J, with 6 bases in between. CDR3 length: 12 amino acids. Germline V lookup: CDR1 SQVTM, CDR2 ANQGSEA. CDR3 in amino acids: CSVVRGTDTQYF. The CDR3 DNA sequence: TGCAGCGTTGTCAGGGGCACAGATACGCAGTATTTT.